The 23 T cell receptor beta chains presented below share a single source sample, sequenced in a study of blood T cell repertoires in COVID-19. Clones were read by immunoSEQ multiplex PCR, and TCRdb kept only the in-frame ones, dropping some. The data contain some 140,000 clones, roughly nine tenths of them singletons. The sequencing input was peripheral blood. The receptors were gathered from a man aged 50 to 59 with acute or convalescent COVID-19.

The rearrangement uses TRBV19 and TRBJ2-6; D possibly corresponds to TRBD1 (5 bases). The CDR3 contains 15 residues. Trimming removed 7 bases from V and 2 bases from J, with 12 bases in between. In germline, CDR1 is LNHDA, CDR2 SQIVND (reference sequence). CDR3 coding DNA: TGTGCCAGTAATAACCAGGGAACTGGGGCCAACGTCCTGACTTTC. Translation gives CASNNQGTGANVLTF.

This chain joins TRBV20-1 and TRBJ2-5; D might be TRBD1 (5 bases). CDR1 DFQATT and CDR2 SNEGSKA come from the germline V gene (reference sequence). This CDR3 region has 11 residues. Trimming pared 5 bases from V and 4 bases from J, leaving 8 bases between. CDR3 coding DNA: TGCAGTGCTCCCACAGGAGAGACCCAGTACTTC. This codes for CSAPTGETQYF.

V is TRBV12-5 and J is TRBJ2-3, with 10 nucleotides matching TRBD1. Germline V gene sequence: CDR1 LGHNT, CDR2 FRNRAP. The CDR3 is 16 amino acids. V lost 1 base and J lost 1; bases outside the gene matches: 2. CDR3: CASGLGTGGGTDTQYF. The CDR3 nucleotides read TGTGCTAGTGGTTTGGGGACAGGGGGTGGCACAGATACGCAGTATTTT.

This clone was found a few times. The chain employs TRBV19 and TRBJ2-5; D is undetermined. Per germline, CDR1 LNHDA and CDR2 SQIVND (reference sequence). This CDR3 is 11 amino acids long. V dropped 3 bases and J dropped 5 bases, with 4 bases sitting between them. CDR3 DNA: TGTGCCAGTAGTATCGAGGAGACCCAGTACTTC. It specifies CASSIEETQYF.

The sample holds a few counts of this clone. The chain links TRBV24-1 to TRBJ1-2; D possibly corresponds to TRBD1 (6 bases). This CDR3 is built from 14 residues. Between the trimmed V and J ends, which lost 3 bases and 7 bases, there was a span of 14 bases. The germline V gene encodes CDR1 KGHDR and CDR2 SFDVKD. Written as DNA, the CDR3 is TGTGCCACCAGTGATGGGAGACAGGAGGCTGGCTACACCTTC. Translation: CATSDGRQEAGYTF.

Regarding this clone: Likely a read error: the CDR3 ends without its conserved phenylalanine or tryptophan. The DNA is omitted, as the CDR3 cannot be located on it reliably, and the CDR3 follows TCRdb's listing. This chain uses TRBV5-4 with TRBJ2-7; the table's D call, TRBD2, was not checked against the DNA. In germline, CDR1 is SGHNT, CDR2 YYREEE (reference sequence). The CDR3 comprises 12 residues, both ends counted. This CDR3 reads CASSPTDHLTMD.

The gene calls are TRBV11-3 and TRBJ2-3; the match to TRBD2 covers 14 bases. CDR1 is SGHNT, CDR2 YENEEA, per germline. CDR3 size: 18 residues. With 3 bases clipped from V and 2 bases from J, the junction kept 7 bases outside the gene matches. DNA for the CDR3: TGTGCCAGCAGCTTCGGACTAGCGGGGGGCCCGACCACAGATACGCAGTATTTT. This codes for CASSFGLAGGPTTDTQYF.

The rearrangement links TRBV27 to TRBJ2-3; 9 nucleotides match TRBD2. The germline V gene has CDR1 MNHEY and CDR2 SMNVEV (reference sequence). This CDR3 spans 15 amino acids. V lost 3 bases, J lost 6 bases, and 7 bases stayed unmatched. CDR3 in amino acids: CASSFRRGGRDTQYF. The CDR3 nucleotides are TGTGCCAGCAGTTTCCGGCGGGGGGGCCGGGATACGCAGTATTTT.

The table lists this clone with a few counts. The genes are TRBV9 and TRBJ1-4; maybe TRBD1 (5 bases). V was clipped by 7 bases and J by 4 bases, with 8 bases between them. The CDR3 covers 12 residues. The germline gives CDR1 SGDLS, CDR2 YYNGEE. CDR3 DNA: TGTGCCAGCTGGACATATAATGAAAAACTGTTTTTT. Encoded protein: CASWTYNEKLFF.

The V and J genes are TRBV6-2 or TRBV6-3 and TRBJ1-1; D uncertain. Germline V gives CDR1 MNHEY, CDR2 SVGEGT. The CDR3 extends over 13 amino acids. The V and J ends lost 4 bases and 4 bases respectively, with 10 bases between them. CDR3 coding DNA: TGTGCCAGCAGTTTCCGGGGTTCCACTGAAGCTTTCTTT. This encodes CASSFRGSTEAFF.

J is TRBJ1-1 and V is TRBV6-6, with D uncertain. CDR3 length equals 15 residues. The germline gives CDR1 MNHNY, CDR2 SVGAGI (reference sequence). Between the trimmed V and J ends, which lost 6 bases and 1 base, there was a span of 15 bases. This CDR3 reads CASSPYQAPNTEAFF. In DNA form, the CDR3 reads TGTGCCAGCAGCCCATACCAGGCTCCGAACACTGAAGCTTTCTTT.

The rearrangement uses TRBV5-1 and TRBJ1-1, with TRBD1 matching over 8 bases. Trimming removed 4 bases from V and 3 bases from J; junction bases left unmatched: 14. In germline, CDR1 is SGHRS, CDR2 YFSETQ. The CDR3 totals 17 residues. CDR3 DNA sequence: TGCGCCAGCAGCCCGGGGCCAGGACAGGGAGGATACACTGAAGCTTTCTTT. This gives the protein CASSPGPGQGGYTEAFF.

The chain joins TRBV7-2 to TRBJ1-1; the D gene is possibly TRBD1 (5 bases). V was cut by 0 bases and J by 9 bases, with 11 bases left in between. Germline CDR1 and CDR2: SGHTA and FQGNSA. This CDR3 spans 13 amino acids. The CDR3 bases are TGTGCCAGCAGCTTAGCGGCGACAGTCAAAGCTTTCTTT. Protein sequence: CASSLAATVKAFF.

This clone was counted once. The chain has TRBV15 and TRBJ1-5; no clear D gene. The CDR3 extends over 14 amino acids. The ends were cut back, 0 bases at V and 2 bases at J, with 5 bases in the middle. Germline CDR1 is LNHNV and CDR2 is YYDKDF (reference sequence). The CDR3 sequence: CATSRDFGNQPQHF. The CDR3 bases are TGTGCCACCAGCAGAGATTTCGGCAATCAGCCCCAGCATTTT.

The chain has TRBV2 and TRBJ1-2; possible D gene TRBD1, 5 bases. In germline, CDR1 is SNHLY, CDR2 FYNNEI. This CDR3 has 15 residues. Trimming removed 8 bases from V and 1 base from J, with 17 bases in between. The CDR3 region is CASSLETVLNYGYTF. The CDR3 DNA reads as TGTGCCAGCTCCCTTGAGACAGTCCTTAACTATGGCTACACCTTC.

The chain employs TRBV5-6 and TRBJ1-2; a weak D match, TRBD1 (6 bases). CDR1 is SGHDT and CDR2 is YYEEEE in the germline V gene. This CDR3 is built from 16 residues. The germline V and J ends were trimmed by 2 bases and 5 bases, with 19 bases remaining between them. The CDR3 DNA reads TGTGCCAGCAGCTTAGTGACAGGAAGAATGCTTTATGGCTACACCTTC. It is translated as CASSLVTGRMLYGYTF.

This chain links TRBV9 with TRBJ2-1; the match to TRBD1 covers 7 bases. V gave up 3 bases and J gave up 9 bases; unmatched junction bases: 6. This CDR3 contains 13 residues. In germline, CDR1 is SGDLS, CDR2 YYNGEE. The CDR3 protein is CASSEQGRREQFF. The CDR3 DNA sequence: TGTGCCAGCAGCGAACAGGGGAGACGTGAGCAGTTCTTC. Using reference TRBV9 and TRBJ2-1 for the parts outside the CDR3, the full variable domain is DSGVTQTPKHLITATGQRVTLRCSPRSGDLSVYWYQQSLDQGLQFLIQYYNGEERAKGNILERFSAQQFPDLHSELNLSSLELGDSALYFCASSEQGRREQFFGPGTRLTVL.

The J gene is TRBJ2-5, the V gene TRBV3-1 (or the pseudogene TRBV3-2), with D maybe TRBD1 (5 bases). The CDR3 length is 13 residues. CDR1 is LGHDT, CDR2 YNNKEL, per germline (reference sequence). Trimming stripped 4 bases from V and 3 bases from J, with 9 bases between. The CDR3 region is CASSRGQKETQYF. DNA of the CDR3: TGTGCCAGCAGCCGGGGCCAGAAAGAGACCCAGTACTTC.

The chain combines TRBV4-1 with TRBJ2-1, with TRBD1 matching over 8 bases. Germline V gene lookup returns CDR1 MGHRA and CDR2 YSYEKL. The CDR3 covers 16 residues. J lost 7 bases, V lost 8 bases, and 16 bases had no gene match. CDR3 nucleotides: TGCGCCAGCGCTCCCGTGGGCAGGGGGCGCGGGAATGAGCAGTTCTTC. It encodes CASAPVGRGRGNEQFF.

The chain uses TRBV12-3 or TRBV12-4 and TRBJ1-4; D is unresolved. V dropped 7 bases and J dropped 7 bases, with 13 bases sitting between them. The length of the CDR3 is 13 residues. In DNA form, the CDR3 reads TGTGCCAGCACTATCGAGGCTGGTGAAAAACTGTTTTTT. Residues: CASTIEAGEKLFF.

This clone came up a few times. V and J are TRBV4-1 and TRBJ2-2; D is unclear. V gave up 1 base and J gave up 2 bases, with 14 bases separating them. This CDR3 region has 17 residues. Germline V gene data show CDR1 as MGHRA and CDR2 as YSYEKL. For the CDR3, the DNA is TGCGCCAGCAGCCAAGTTGTGACACCACCCAACACCGGGGAGCTGTTTTTT. Translating gives CASSQVVTPPNTGELFF.

The gene calls are TRBV5-4 and TRBJ1-6, with D possibly matching TRBD1 (6 bases). Trimming left V 4 bases short and J 2 bases short, with 13 bases between. There are 16 residues in the CDR3. The germline V gene has CDR1 SGHNT and CDR2 YYREEE (reference sequence). The DNA for the CDR3 is TGTGCCAGCAGCGCTGGGGACACGGCCTATAATTCACCCCTCCACTTT. Translating gives CASSAGDTAYNSPLHF.

The chain recombines TRBV28 with TRBJ1-2; 9 nucleotides agree with TRBD1. V shed 6 bases, J shed 2 bases, and the junction held 7 bases outside the gene matches. Germline CDR1 and CDR2: MDHEN and SYDVKM. The CDR3 length is 15 residues. CDR3 loop: CASRFRQGGNYGYTF. The CDR3 DNA follows: TGTGCCAGCAGATTCCGACAGGGGGGGAACTATGGCTACACCTTC.